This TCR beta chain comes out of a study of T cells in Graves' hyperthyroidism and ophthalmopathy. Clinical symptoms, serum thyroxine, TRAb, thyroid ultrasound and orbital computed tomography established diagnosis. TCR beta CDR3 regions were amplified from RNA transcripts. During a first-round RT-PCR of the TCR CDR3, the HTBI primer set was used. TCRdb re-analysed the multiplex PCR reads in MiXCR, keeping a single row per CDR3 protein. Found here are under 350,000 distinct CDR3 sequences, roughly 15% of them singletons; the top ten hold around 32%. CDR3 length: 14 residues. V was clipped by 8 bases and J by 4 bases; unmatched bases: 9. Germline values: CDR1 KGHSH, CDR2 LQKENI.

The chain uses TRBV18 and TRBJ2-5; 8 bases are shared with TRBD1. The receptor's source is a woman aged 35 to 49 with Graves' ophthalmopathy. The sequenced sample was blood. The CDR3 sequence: CASTRQGLGETQYF. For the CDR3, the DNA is TGTGCCAGCACCCGACAGGGGCTTGGAGAGACCCAGTACTTC.